These T cell receptor beta chains were read from a single sample in a study of radiation and T cells in renal cell carcinoma. Produced via immunoSEQ multiplex PCR; TCRdb's table is partial and in-frame only. The sample lists about 78,000 clones; 80% to 90% were seen once. The sequences come from blood, collected from a patient whose treatment included radiotherapy and nephrectomy. The receptors were gathered from a woman between 70 and 85 years old with renal cell carcinoma. The CDR3 runs from the conserved cysteine through the conserved F or W. D genes are given only for firm matches. Expanded clones are given a class, and other clones once, few, many or no size at all.

J gene	clone size	CDR3 length	D gene	V gene	CDR3 DNA	CDR3 protein
TRBJ1-5	-	17	TRBD1	TRBV10-3	TGTGCCATCAGTGAGACAGGGGAATTCTATAGCAATCAGCCCCAGCATTTT	CAISETGEFYSNQPQHF
TRBJ2-3	-	16	-	TRBV28	TGTGCCAGCAGTCCGCCGGGTTTAACTAGCACAGATACGCAGTATTTT	CASSPPGLTSTDTQYF
TRBJ1-6	-	16	-	TRBV9	TGTGCCAGCAGCGTAGGGGGGACACCCAGTGGTTCACCCCTCCACTTT	CASSVGGTPSGSPLHF
TRBJ1-1	few	16	TRBD1	TRBV2	TGTGCCAGCAGTCCGGGACAGCCAGAGGGGAACACTGAAGCTTTCTTT	CASSPGQPEGNTEAFF
TRBJ1-3	-	15	-	TRBV5-4	TGTGCCAGCAGTCTTACAGGGACCTCTGGAAACACCATATATTTT	CASSLTGTSGNTIYF
TRBJ2-5	-	15	TRBD2	TRBV2	TGTGCCAGCAGTTTAGAAGGGAGGGGACAAGAGACCCAGTACTTC	CASSLEGRGQETQYF
TRBJ1-5	-	16	TRBD1	TRBV19	TGTGCCAGTAGTAAGGGGACAGGGGCCAGCAATCAGCCCCAGCATTTT	CASSKGTGASNQPQHF
TRBJ1-2	-	14	TRBD1	TRBV5-6	TGTGCCAGCAGCAGGGGACAGCAGAACTATGGCTACACCTTC	CASSRGQQNYGYTF
TRBJ2-3	few	12	-	TRBV5-6	TGTGCCAGCAGCTTGGCCAAGGATACGCAGTATTTT	CASSLAKDTQYF
TRBJ1-5	-	14	-	TRBV30	TGTGCCTGGAGTGTACGGGGTAAGAATCAGCCCCAGCATTTT	CAWSVRGKNQPQHF
TRBJ1-2	-	14	TRBD1	TRBV2	TGTGCCAGCAGTATGGACAGGACGACCCATGGCTACACCTTC	CASSMDRTTHGYTF
TRBJ2-7	-	13	-	TRBV28	TGTGCCAGCAGTCGCCCGACAGGCTACGAGCAGTACTTC	CASSRPTGYEQYF
TRBJ2-1	-	12	-	TRBV11-2	TGTGCCAGCACCCCCAGACCTAATGAGCAGTTCTTC	CASTPRPNEQFF
TRBJ2-3	-	17	TRBD2	TRBV9	TGTGCCAGCAGCGCGGGACTAGCGGGGGCCTTCACAGATACGCAGTATTTT	CASSAGLAGAFTDTQYF
TRBJ1-2	-	13	-	TRBV6-5	TGTGCCAGCAGTTACGGGCAGAACTATGGCTACACCTTC	CASSYGQNYGYTF
TRBJ1-3	-	14	-	TRBV9	TGTGCCAGCACACGACAGAGCTCTGGAAACACCATATATTTT	CASTRQSSGNTIYF
TRBJ1-1	-	14	-	TRBV7-9	TGTGCCAGCAGCTTAGCGGGCGTCAATATGGAAGCTTTCTTT	CASSLAGVNMEAFF
TRBJ2-7	-	15	TRBD1	TRBV5-6	TGTGCCAGCAGCTTGACCGGGACAGGGGTTTACGAGCAGTACTTC	CASSLTGTGVYEQYF
TRBJ1-2	-	12	TRBD1	TRBV29-1	TGCAGCGTGGGACAGGGGCGGTATGGCTACACCTTC	CSVGQGRYGYTF
TRBJ1-3	-	13	-	TRBV6-1	TGTGCCAGCAGTGAGGGCAGAGGAAACACCATATATTTT	CASSEGRGNTIYF
TRBJ1-2	-	14	-	TRBV19	TGTGCCAGTAGTATGCCGGGGAGGGCCTATGGCTACACCTTC	CASSMPGRAYGYTF
TRBJ1-3	-	16	-	TRBV5-8	TGTGCCAGCAGCTTGGGGTCAGTTAAACCTGGAAACACCATATATTTT	CASSLGSVKPGNTIYF
TRBJ2-2	once	12	-	TRBV6-6	TGTGCCAGCAGCACAGCCACCGGGGAGCTGTTTTTT	CASSTATGELFF
TRBJ1-1	-	18	TRBD1	TRBV4-3	TGCGCCAGCAGCCACCTCACAGGGGCCAGTCTAAAGGGGACTGAAGCTTTCTTT	CASSHLTGASLKGTEAFF
TRBJ2-2	-	16	-	TRBV9	TGTGCCAGCAGCGTAGAGGCAATTTGGAGGACCGGGGAGCTGTTTTTT	CASSVEAIWRTGELFF
TRBJ2-7	-	15	TRBD2	TRBV15	TGTGCCACCAGCAGAGAGGGAGGGAGATCCTACGAGCAGTACTTC	CATSREGGRSYEQYF
TRBJ2-2	-	14	TRBD2	TRBV7-7	TGTGCTAGCAGCTTAGGGACTAGAACCGGGGAGCTGTTTTTT	CASSLGTRTGELFF
TRBJ2-7	-	12	-	TRBV6-6	TGTGCCAGCAGTGGCTCTGAGCGCGAGCAGTACTTC	CASSGSEREQYF
TRBJ2-3	once	14	-	TRBV9	TGTGCCAGCAGCCCCCTGGGATTCACAGATACGCAGTATTTT	CASSPLGFTDTQYF
TRBJ1-2	-	13	TRBD1	TRBV6-5	TGTGCCAGCAGGTGGACAGGGGGCTATGGCTACACCTTC	CASRWTGGYGYTF
TRBJ1-2	-	13	-	TRBV6-1	TGTGCCAGCAGGGCAGACCGGAACTATGGCTACACCTTC	CASRADRNYGYTF
TRBJ2-1	-	16	TRBD2	TRBV7-7	TGTGCTAGCAGCTTAGGCACGGCGGGGGGCTACAATGAGCAGTTCTTC	CASSLGTAGGYNEQFF
TRBJ1-1	-	17	TRBD1	TRBV7-9	TGTGCCAGCAGAACCGGGACAGGGTTCGGGGGGAACACTGAAGCTTTCTTT	CASRTGTGFGGNTEAFF
TRBJ1-2	once	14	-	TRBV5-4	TGTGCCAGCAGCTTGGGGGGGCAGGGTGGTGGCTACACCTTC	CASSLGGQGGGYTF
TRBJ2-5	-	13	-	TRBV2	TGTGCCAGCAGGGAGGGGGGTTTAGAGACCCAGTACTTC	CASREGGLETQYF
TRBJ1-1	-	14	-	TRBV13	TGTGCCAGCAGCTTACCACCCATGAACACTGAAGCTTTCTTT	CASSLPPMNTEAFF
TRBJ2-5	once	15	-	TRBV30	TGTGCCTGGAGTGGACCTGGGGGGTACCAAGAGACCCAGTACTTC	CAWSGPGGYQETQYF
TRBJ2-3	-	12	-	TRBV5-1	TGCGCCAGCAGTCCTGACCCGGCGACGCAGTATTTT	CASSPDPATQYF
TRBJ1-1	-	14	TRBD1	TRBV6-5	TGTGCCAGCAGTTACGCCCGACAGGGGGAATCGGCTTTCTTT	CASSYARQGESAFF
TRBJ1-1	-	13	TRBD1	TRBV7-2	TGTGCCAGCAGCTTTCTCCAGGGGGCTGAAGCTTTCTTT	CASSFLQGAEAFF
TRBJ1-6	-	16	TRBD1	TRBV15	TGTGCCACCAGCGCGGGACGACAGGGGTATAATTCACCCCTCCACTTT	CATSAGRQGYNSPLHF
TRBJ1-6	-	15	-	TRBV19	TGTGCCAGCAGTCCAATTCCGCCGGGGTACTCACCCCTCCACTTT	CASSPIPPGYSPLHF
TRBJ1-4	-	12	-	TRBV28	TGTGCCAGCAGTTTATACGCTGAAAAACTGTTTTTT	CASSLYAEKLFF
TRBJ2-5	-	13	-	TRBV7-3	TGTGCCAGCAGCTTTGGGGTCCGGGAGACCCAGTACTTC	CASSFGVRETQYF
TRBJ2-5	once	18	TRBD2	TRBV29-1	TGCAGCGTTGACCCATTAGCTAGCGGGGGCTCGACTGGAGAGACCCAGTACTTC	CSVDPLASGGSTGETQYF
TRBJ1-3	-	15	-	TRBV5-1	TGCGCCAGCAGCTTGTTGTCCGATTCTGGAAACACCATATATTTT	CASSLLSDSGNTIYF
TRBJ1-1	-	15	-	TRBV6-1	TGTGCCGCGGACCTGGGATCGCTCATGAACACTGAAGCTTTCTTT	CAADLGSLMNTEAFF
TRBJ1-5	-	16	-	TRBV6-1	TGTGCCAGCAGTGTGTATAATGGAGGGATGGGATGGCCCCAGCATTTT	CASSVYNGGMGWPQHF
TRBJ1-5	-	15	-	TRBV4-2	TGTGCCAGCAGCCAAGGTGTCGGGGGCGGACAGCCCCAGCATTTT	CASSQGVGGGQPQHF
TRBJ2-7	-	14	TRBD1	TRBV6-5	TGTGCCAGCAGGGCACAGGGGCTGAGGAGCGAGCAGTACTTC	CASRAQGLRSEQYF
TRBJ1-4	-	13	-	TRBV28	TGTGCCAGCAGTGCCCCCCCAGGGGAAGTACTGTTTTTT	CASSAPPGEVLFF
TRBJ2-1	-	15	-	TRBV6-4	TGTGCCAGCAGTGTTGATCAGGGGCCCCACAATGAGCAGTTCTTC	CASSVDQGPHNEQFF
TRBJ2-3	-	16	-	TRBV9	TGTGCCAGCAGCGTAGAAGGGGGGCTTAGCACAGATACGCAGTATTTT	CASSVEGGLSTDTQYF
TRBJ2-7	-	15	TRBD2	TRBV5-1	TGCGCCAGCAGCTTAACCGGGGGGAATCCCTACGAGCAGTACTTC	CASSLTGGNPYEQYF
TRBJ2-7	-	13	-	TRBV9	TGTGCCAGCAGCGTAGCTACTGACTACGAGCAGTACTTC	CASSVATDYEQYF
TRBJ1-1	-	12	TRBD1	TRBV7-2	TGTGCCAGCAGCGACAGGGGAGATGTGGCTTTCTTT	CASSDRGDVAFF
TRBJ2-7	-	14	TRBD2	TRBV11-2	TGTGCCAGCAGCTGGGTAGCGGGAGCCTACGAGCAGTACTTC	CASSWVAGAYEQYF
TRBJ2-1	-	14	TRBD2	TRBV7-6	TGTGCCAGCAGCCTCCTCGGGGGGAAAAATGAGCAGTTCTTC	CASSLLGGKNEQFF